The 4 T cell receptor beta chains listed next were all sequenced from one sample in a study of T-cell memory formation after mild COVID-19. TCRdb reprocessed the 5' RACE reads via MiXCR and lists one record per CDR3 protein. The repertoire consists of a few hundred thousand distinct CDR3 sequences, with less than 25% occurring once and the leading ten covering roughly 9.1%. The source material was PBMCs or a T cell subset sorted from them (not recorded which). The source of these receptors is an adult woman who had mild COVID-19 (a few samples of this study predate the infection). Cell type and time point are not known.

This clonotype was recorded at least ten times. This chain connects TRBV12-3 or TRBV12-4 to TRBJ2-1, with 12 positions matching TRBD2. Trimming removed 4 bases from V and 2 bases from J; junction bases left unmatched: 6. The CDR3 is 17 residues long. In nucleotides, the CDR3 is TGTGCCAGCAGTTCTAGCGGGAGGGCCAGGACCTACAATGAGCAGTTCTTC. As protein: CASSSSGRARTYNEQFF.

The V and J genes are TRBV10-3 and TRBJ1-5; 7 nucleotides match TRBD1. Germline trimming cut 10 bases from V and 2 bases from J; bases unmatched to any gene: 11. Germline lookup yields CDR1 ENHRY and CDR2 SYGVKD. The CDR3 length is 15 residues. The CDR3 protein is CATRRQGQGNQPQHF. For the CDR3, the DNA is TGTGCCACCCGCCGACAGGGCCAAGGCAATCAGCCCCAGCATTTT.

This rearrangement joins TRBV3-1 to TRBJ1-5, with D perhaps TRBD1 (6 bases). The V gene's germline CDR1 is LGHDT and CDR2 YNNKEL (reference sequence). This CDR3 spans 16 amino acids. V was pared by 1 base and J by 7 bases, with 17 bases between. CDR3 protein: CASSQVFSGAGQPQHF. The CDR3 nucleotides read TGTGCCAGCAGCCAAGTCTTTTCAGGGGCGGGGCAGCCCCAGCATTTT.

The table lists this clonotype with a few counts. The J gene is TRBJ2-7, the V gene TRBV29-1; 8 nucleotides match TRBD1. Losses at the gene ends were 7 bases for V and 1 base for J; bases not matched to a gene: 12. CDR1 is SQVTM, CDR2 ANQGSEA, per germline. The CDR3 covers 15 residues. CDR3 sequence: CSATRRGTGSYEQYF. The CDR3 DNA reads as TGCAGCGCCACGCGCCGCGGGACAGGTTCCTACGAGCAGTACTTC.